These T cell receptor beta chains were read from a single sample in a study of identical twins. TCRdb called the 5' RACE reads again in MiXCR, with one record for every CDR3 protein. In the table there are 200,000 to 250,000 distinct CDR3 sequences, over 9.5% of which are singletons. Material for sequencing was memory T cells sorted from blood. All receptors come from a man aged 50-60 years in good health. Each CDR3 is given with its conserved first and last residue. Fields, in order: V gene, J gene, CDR3 length, D gene, clone size, CDR3 protein, CDR3 DNA. The D gene is left open where the match is weak. Rows give clone size only sometimes, using once, few, many, or a class for an expanded clone.

v_gene: TRBV20-1; j_gene: TRBJ2-6; len: 14; d_gene: NA; abundance: NA; CDR3aa: CSASEFPGANVLTF; CDR3nt: TGCAGTGCTTCCGAGTTTCCCGGGGCCAACGTCCTGACTTTC
v_gene: TRBV20-1; j_gene: TRBJ2-7; len: 14; d_gene: TRBD1; abundance: many; CDR3aa: CSATDRGFAYEQYF; CDR3nt: TGCAGTGCTACCGACAGGGGGTTCGCCTACGAGCAGTACTTC
v_gene: TRBV5-1; j_gene: TRBJ2-1; len: 14; d_gene: NA; abundance: few; CDR3aa: CASRAGQLYNEQFF; CDR3nt: TGCGCCAGCAGGGCGGGACAGCTATACAATGAGCAGTTCTTC
v_gene: TRBV12-3/TRBV12-4; j_gene: TRBJ1-2; len: 14; d_gene: NA; abundance: many; CDR3aa: CASSLAAGQRWLTF; CDR3nt: TGTGCCAGCAGTTTAGCCGCCGGACAGCGCTGGCTCACCTTC
v_gene: TRBV30; j_gene: TRBJ1-2; len: 13; d_gene: NA; abundance: many; CDR3aa: CAWKGRANYGYTF; CDR3nt: TGTGCCTGGAAGGGCAGAGCTAACTATGGCTACACCTTC
v_gene: TRBV20-1; j_gene: TRBJ2-7; len: 10; d_gene: TRBD1; abundance: few; CDR3aa: CSASRDRPYF; CDR3nt: TGCAGTGCTAGCAGGGACAGGCCGTACTTC
v_gene: TRBV7-9; j_gene: TRBJ1-1; len: 15; d_gene: NA; abundance: NA; CDR3aa: CASSLGGTVNTEAFF; CDR3nt: TGTGCCAGCAGCTTAGGAGGGACGGTGAACACTGAAGCTTTCTTT
v_gene: TRBV18; j_gene: TRBJ2-5; len: 14; d_gene: NA; abundance: few; CDR3aa: CASSQGTSRETQYF; CDR3nt: TGTGCCAGCTCACAGGGGACAAGCAGGGAGACCCAGTACTTC
v_gene: TRBV6-1; j_gene: TRBJ2-2; len: 15; d_gene: TRBD2; abundance: NA; CDR3aa: CASTLAGDPLGELFF; CDR3nt: TGTGCCAGCACCCTAGCGGGGGACCCGCTCGGGGAGCTGTTTTTT
v_gene: TRBV28; j_gene: TRBJ1-2; len: 13; d_gene: NA; abundance: NA; CDR3aa: CASSSPRYGGYTF; CDR3nt: TGTGCCAGCAGTTCCCCCAGATACGGTGGCTACACCTTC
v_gene: TRBV7-9; j_gene: TRBJ2-4; len: 14; d_gene: NA; abundance: NA; CDR3aa: CASSHGHTTMLQYF; CDR3nt: TGTGCCAGCAGCCACGGACACACGACTATGCTTCAGTACTTC
v_gene: TRBV29-1; j_gene: TRBJ2-5; len: 13; d_gene: NA; abundance: few; CDR3aa: CSVTGPPQETQYF; CDR3nt: TGCAGCGTTACAGGGCCTCCCCAAGAGACCCAGTACTTC
v_gene: TRBV3-1; j_gene: TRBJ2-2; len: 15; d_gene: NA; abundance: many; CDR3aa: CASSQQGGPTGELFF; CDR3nt: TGTGCCAGCAGCCAACAGGGGGGCCCGACCGGGGAGCTGTTTTTT
v_gene: TRBV5-5; j_gene: TRBJ1-2; len: 12; d_gene: NA; abundance: many; CDR3aa: CASSYDQVGYTF; CDR3nt: TGTGCCAGCAGCTATGATCAAGTTGGCTACACCTTC
v_gene: TRBV20-1; j_gene: TRBJ1-2; len: 14; d_gene: NA; abundance: many; CDR3aa: CSASKSFGGESYTF; CDR3nt: TGCAGTGCTAGCAAGTCTTTCGGGGGTGAGAGCTACACCTTC
v_gene: TRBV4-1; j_gene: TRBJ2-7; len: 18; d_gene: NA; abundance: many; CDR3aa: CASSQVLSSAVPAYEQYF; CDR3nt: TGCGCCAGCAGCCAAGTTCTATCTTCGGCAGTTCCAGCCTACGAGCAGTACTTC
v_gene: TRBV3-1; j_gene: TRBJ2-1; len: 17; d_gene: TRBD1; abundance: few; CDR3aa: CASSQNTGTGGYNEQFF; CDR3nt: TGTGCCAGCAGCCAAAATACCGGGACAGGAGGTTACAATGAGCAGTTCTTC
v_gene: TRBV4-3; j_gene: TRBJ2-5; len: 15; d_gene: NA; abundance: few; CDR3aa: CASSLNLGGQETQYF; CDR3nt: TGCGCCAGCAGCCTCAATCTAGGGGGCCAAGAGACCCAGTACTTC
v_gene: TRBV19; j_gene: TRBJ2-4; len: 19; d_gene: NA; abundance: few; CDR3aa: CASSITGVGSQVAKNIQYF; CDR3nt: TGTGCCAGTAGTATAACGGGAGTGGGCAGCCAGGTAGCCAAAAACATTCAGTACTTC
v_gene: TRBV4-2; j_gene: TRBJ2-7; len: 16; d_gene: TRBD2; abundance: NA; CDR3aa: CASSQAASGVFYEQYF; CDR3nt: TGTGCCAGCAGCCAAGCGGCTAGCGGGGTGTTCTACGAGCAGTACTTC
v_gene: TRBV9; j_gene: TRBJ2-2; len: 16; d_gene: NA; abundance: NA; CDR3aa: CASSPQGFLNTGELFF; CDR3nt: TGTGCCAGCAGCCCCCAAGGGTTCCTGAACACCGGGGAGCTGTTTTTT
v_gene: TRBV29-1; j_gene: TRBJ1-5; len: 14; d_gene: TRBD1; abundance: many; CDR3aa: CSVGDRGLGQPQHF; CDR3nt: TGCAGCGTTGGAGACAGGGGGCTAGGGCAGCCCCAGCATTTT
v_gene: TRBV20-1; j_gene: TRBJ1-3; len: 16; d_gene: NA; abundance: few; CDR3aa: CSAPDILRDSGNTIYF; CDR3nt: TGCAGTGCCCCGGACATCCTGAGGGACTCTGGAAACACCATATATTTT
v_gene: TRBV5-1; j_gene: TRBJ2-5; len: 14; d_gene: NA; abundance: many; CDR3aa: CASSLALVQETQYF; CDR3nt: TGCGCCAGCAGCTTGGCCTTGGTGCAAGAGACCCAGTACTTC
v_gene: TRBV9; j_gene: TRBJ2-3; len: 15; d_gene: NA; abundance: few; CDR3aa: CASSGTEGYTDTQYF; CDR3nt: TGTGCCAGCAGCGGGACCGAAGGCTACACAGATACGCAGTATTTT
v_gene: TRBV4-3; j_gene: TRBJ1-4; len: 17; d_gene: NA; abundance: few; CDR3aa: CASSQDTLVSTNEKLFF; CDR3nt: TGCGCCAGCAGCCAAGACACCTTGGTATCAACTAATGAAAAACTGTTTTTT
v_gene: TRBV15; j_gene: TRBJ1-1; len: 16; d_gene: NA; abundance: many; CDR3aa: CATSRDRGGQSAEAFF; CDR3nt: TGTGCCACCAGCAGAGATCGGGGAGGGCAATCCGCTGAAGCTTTCTTT
v_gene: TRBV5-4; j_gene: TRBJ2-5; len: 18; d_gene: TRBD2; abundance: NA; CDR3aa: CASSLWRLAGSSQETQYF; CDR3nt: TGTGCCAGCAGCCTCTGGCGCCTAGCGGGAAGTAGCCAAGAGACCCAGTACTTC
v_gene: TRBV12-3/TRBV12-4; j_gene: TRBJ2-3; len: 15; d_gene: TRBD2; abundance: many; CDR3aa: CASSFSGGGTDTQYF; CDR3nt: TGTGCCAGCAGTTTCAGCGGGGGCGGGACAGATACGCAGTATTTT
v_gene: TRBV2; j_gene: TRBJ2-2; len: 13; d_gene: NA; abundance: many; CDR3aa: CASSEGYTGELFF; CDR3nt: TGTGCCAGCAGTGAAGGGTACACCGGGGAGCTGTTTTTT
v_gene: TRBV19; j_gene: TRBJ2-2; len: 14; d_gene: NA; abundance: many; CDR3aa: CASSHTNRPGELFF; CDR3nt: TGTGCCAGTAGTCATACAAATCGCCCCGGGGAGCTGTTTTTT
v_gene: TRBV5-5; j_gene: TRBJ2-5; len: 16; d_gene: TRBD2; abundance: many; CDR3aa: CASSLELAGGRETQYF; CDR3nt: TGTGCCAGCAGCTTGGAACTAGCGGGGGGGCGGGAGACCCAGTACTTC
v_gene: TRBV3-1; j_gene: TRBJ2-1; len: 13; d_gene: TRBD2; abundance: NA; CDR3aa: CASSQEVAGLNVF; CDR3nt: TGTGCCAGCAGCCAAGAGGTAGCGGGACTCAACGTCTTC
v_gene: TRBV15; j_gene: TRBJ2-3; len: 16; d_gene: NA; abundance: many; CDR3aa: CATSREPGSDTDTQYF; CDR3nt: TGTGCCACCAGCAGAGAGCCCGGTTCGGACACAGATACGCAGTATTTT
v_gene: TRBV3-1; j_gene: TRBJ1-6; len: 14; d_gene: NA; abundance: many; CDR3aa: CASSRGRGNSPLHF; CDR3nt: TGTGCCAGCAGCCGCGGGAGGGGTAATTCACCCCTCCACTTT
v_gene: TRBV19; j_gene: TRBJ2-5; len: 14; d_gene: TRBD2; abundance: NA; CDR3aa: CASSPRTRRETQYF; CDR3nt: TGTGCCAGTAGTCCCCGGACTAGACGCGAGACCCAGTACTTC
v_gene: TRBV4-1; j_gene: TRBJ1-1; len: 20; d_gene: NA; abundance: many; CDR3aa: CASSQDRRRLPGPRNTEAFF; CDR3nt: TGCGCCAGCAGCCAAGATAGGAGGAGACTACCGGGACCCCGGAACACTGAAGCTTTCTTT
v_gene: TRBV19; j_gene: TRBJ2-7; len: 14; d_gene: NA; abundance: few; CDR3aa: CASTSGSPTYEQYF; CDR3nt: NA